These T cell receptor beta chains were read from a single sample in a study of cytomegalovirus exposure and HLA in healthy donors. Clones were read by immunoSEQ multiplex PCR, and TCRdb kept only the in-frame ones, dropping some. The sample carries roughly 93,000 clones, around three quarters recorded once. The sequencing sample was made of PBMCs. These receptors originate from a man aged 25-40 years in good health and CMV-seronegative. CDR3s include the opening cysteine and the closing phenylalanine or tryptophan. D genes are given only for firm matches. Clone size, where shown, is once, few, many, or a class for clones that have expanded.

d_call	v_call	clone_size	j_call	cdr3_length	cdr3_nt	cdr3_aa
.	TRBV11-1	.	TRBJ2-2	16	TGTGCCAGCAGCTTAGTTGCGAACCCCGCCACCGGGGAGCTGTTTTTT	CASSLVANPATGELFF
.	TRBV7-2	.	TRBJ2-7	16	TGTGCCAGCAGCTTAGATGCCGAACGGAGAGGATACGAGCAGTACTTC	CASSLDAERRGYEQYF
TRBD1	TRBV5-6	.	TRBJ2-7	15	TGTGCCAGCAGACTTACGGGACAGGGATCCTACGAGCAGTACTTC	CASRLTGQGSYEQYF
.	TRBV27	.	TRBJ1-1	11	TGTGCCAGCAGTTGGCACACTGAAGCTTTCTTT	CASSWHTEAFF
.	TRBV5-6	few	TRBJ1-2	14	TGTGCCAGCAGCTTGGAGGGGTCTAACTATGGCTACACCTTC	CASSLEGSNYGYTF
TRBD2	TRBV29-1	once	TRBJ2-1	14	TGCAGCGTTGGAGGACTAGCGGGAGGGGATGAGCAGTTCTTC	CSVGGLAGGDEQFF
.	TRBV18	.	TRBJ2-2	14	TGTGCCAGCTCACGACCCGGTCGCGACGGGGAGCTGTTTTTT	CASSRPGRDGELFF
.	TRBV7-9	few	TRBJ1-5	15	TGTGCCAGCAGCGCGGATCAGGGAATCAATCAGCCCCAGCATTTT	CASSADQGINQPQHF
TRBD1	TRBV19	.	TRBJ1-1	15	TGTGCCAGTAGTATGTTAGGGGGCATGAACACTGAAGCTTTCTTT	CASSMLGGMNTEAFF
TRBD2	TRBV18	.	TRBJ2-1	13	TGTGCCAGCTCACCAACTAGCGGGAGATTTCAGTTCTTC	CASSPTSGRFQFF
TRBD2	TRBV14	.	TRBJ2-1	16	TGTGCCAGCAGCCAGCCGGGACTAGCGGCCTACAATGAGCAGTTCTTC	CASSQPGLAAYNEQFF
.	TRBV29-1	.	TRBJ1-1	12	TGCAGCGTGGAACAGGGTGGGACTGAAGCTTTCTTT	CSVEQGGTEAFF
TRBD1	TRBV7-9	.	TRBJ1-1	15	TGTGCCAGCAGCCCGATACAGGGGGTTAACGCTGAAGCTTTCTTT	CASSPIQGVNAEAFF
TRBD2	TRBV9	once	TRBJ2-1	16	TGTGCCAGCAGCGTATACGGACTAGCGACGAACAATGAGCAGTTCTTC	CASSVYGLATNNEQFF
TRBD1	TRBV10-3	.	TRBJ2-1	18	TGTGCCATCAGCGGTCGGGACAGGGGCCCCAAATCCTACAATGAGCAGTTCTTC	CAISGRDRGPKSYNEQFF
.	TRBV6-6	.	TRBJ2-5	14	TGTGCCAGCACCTCCCCGAGAACCCAAGAGACCCAGTACTTC	CASTSPRTQETQYF
.	TRBV9	.	TRBJ2-5	13	TGTGCCAGCAGCGTAGGGATATGGGCAAGCCAGTACTTC	CASSVGIWASQYF
TRBD1	TRBV27	.	TRBJ1-2	16	TGTGCCAGCAGTTTGACGACCGGGACAGGGAACTATGGCTACACCTTC	CASSLTTGTGNYGYTF
.	TRBV5-1	.	TRBJ2-3	14	TGCGCCAGCAGAAGTGGGAGAGGTACAGATACGCAGTATTTT	CASRSGRGTDTQYF
TRBD2	TRBV7-2	.	TRBJ2-2	17	TGTGCCAGCAGCTTAGTTATGTTGCGGGGGGTGGCAGGGGAGCTGTTTTTT	CASSLVMLRGVAGELFF
.	TRBV5-6	.	TRBJ1-2	15	TGTGCCAGCAGCTTGGATCGGGGGTCGGGCTATGGCTACACCTTC	CASSLDRGSGYGYTF
.	TRBV6-1	.	TRBJ1-4	19	TGTGCCAGCAGTGAAGGTGCGGGCCGCACCCTTGCAACTAATGAAAAACTGTTTTTT	CASSEGAGRTLATNEKLFF
.	TRBV6-1	.	TRBJ2-3	15	TGTGCCAGCAGTGTGGAGTCAGCCATCGCAGATACGCAGTATTTT	CASSVESAIADTQYF
.	TRBV19	.	TRBJ2-5	15	TGTGCCAGTACCAGTATAGGGCAGGGTCGAGGGACCCAGTACTTC	CASTSIGQGRGTQYF
.	TRBV4-1	.	TRBJ1-1	16	TGCGCCAGCAGCCAAGAAGGTATACTAAGGAACACTGAAGCTTTCTTT	CASSQEGILRNTEAFF
TRBD1	TRBV18	few	TRBJ1-1	14	TGTGCCAGCTCACGGGGACAGCCTCTAGATGAAGCTTTCTTT	CASSRGQPLDEAFF
TRBD1	TRBV29-1	.	TRBJ2-1	13	TGCAGCGCCGTCCTAACAGGGGGCAATGAGCAGTTCTTC	CSAVLTGGNEQFF
.	TRBV5-6	few	TRBJ1-1	13	TGTGCCAGCAGCTGGGGCAGGAACACTGAAGCTTTCTTT	CASSWGRNTEAFF